This TCR beta chain was profiled in a study of T cell responses to AZD1222 COVID-19 vaccine. Study-wide results and limits: At baseline, seropositivity was found in only six or seven AZD1222 recipients. The sample set comprised mostly white British donors with more females, and clonal diversity was possibly underestimated. There were vaccine-associated CD4 TCRs across spike, dominant at 160-218 and 743-854. Spike-specific TCR breadth and depth both grew after two AZD1222 doses.

The CDR3 consists of 11 residues. Trimming removed 7 bases at V and 4 bases at J, with 6 bases between. The protocol was immunoSEQ multiplex PCR, while the TCRdb copy is restricted to in-frame clones and leaves out a portion. The table has about 110,000 clones, about 85% seen once. This clone showed up just a few times. The antigen is not known. The chain couples TRBV12-3 or TRBV12-4 to TRBJ2-3, with D maybe TRBD2 (5 bases). The receptor was isolated from an adult who received the AZD1222 COVID-19 vaccine. Sequenced here: peripheral blood, sampled 28 days after the second AZD1222 dose. CDR3 residues: CASMRADTQYF. In nucleotides, the CDR3 is TGTGCCAGCATGAGGGCAGATACGCAGTATTTT.